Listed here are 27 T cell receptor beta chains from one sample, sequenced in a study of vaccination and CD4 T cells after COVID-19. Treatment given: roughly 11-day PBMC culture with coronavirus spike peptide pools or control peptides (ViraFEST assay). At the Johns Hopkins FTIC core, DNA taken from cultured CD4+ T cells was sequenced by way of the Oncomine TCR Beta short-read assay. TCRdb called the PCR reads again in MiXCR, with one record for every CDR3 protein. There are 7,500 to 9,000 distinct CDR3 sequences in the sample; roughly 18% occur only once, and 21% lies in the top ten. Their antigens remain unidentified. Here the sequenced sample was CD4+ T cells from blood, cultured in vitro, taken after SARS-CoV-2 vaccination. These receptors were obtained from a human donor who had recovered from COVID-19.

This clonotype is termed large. CDR3: CSALDRGSLYVYGYTF. Written as DNA, the CDR3 is TGCAGTGCTTTGGACAGGGGGAGCCTCTACGTCTATGGCTACACCTTC. The rearrangement uses TRBV20-1 and TRBJ1-2; 10 bases map to TRBD1. With V trimmed by 5 bases and J by 4 bases, 13 bases remained unmatched. CDR1 is DFQATT, CDR2 SNEGSKA, per germline (reference sequence). The CDR3 is 16 residues long.

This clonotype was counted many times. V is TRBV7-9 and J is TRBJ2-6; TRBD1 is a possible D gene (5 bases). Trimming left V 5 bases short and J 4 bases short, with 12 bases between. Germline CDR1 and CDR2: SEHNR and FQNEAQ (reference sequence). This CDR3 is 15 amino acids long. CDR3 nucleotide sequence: TGTGCCAGCAGCACAGCAGGGTCCGGGGCCAACGTCCTGACTTTC. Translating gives CASSTAGSGANVLTF.

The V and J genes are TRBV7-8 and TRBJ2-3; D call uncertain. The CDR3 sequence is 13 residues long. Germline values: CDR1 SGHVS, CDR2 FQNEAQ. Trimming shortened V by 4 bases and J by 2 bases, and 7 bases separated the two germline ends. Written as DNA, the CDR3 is TGTGCCAGCAGCTCCGCCGTCACAGATACGCAGTATTTT. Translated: CASSSAVTDTQYF.

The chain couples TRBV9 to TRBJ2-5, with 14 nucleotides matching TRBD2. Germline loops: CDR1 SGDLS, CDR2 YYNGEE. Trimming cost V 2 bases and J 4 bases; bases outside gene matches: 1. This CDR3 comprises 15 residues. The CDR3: CASSVGLAGAETQYF. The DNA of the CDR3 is TGTGCCAGCAGCGTGGGACTAGCGGGGGCAGAGACCCAGTACTTC.

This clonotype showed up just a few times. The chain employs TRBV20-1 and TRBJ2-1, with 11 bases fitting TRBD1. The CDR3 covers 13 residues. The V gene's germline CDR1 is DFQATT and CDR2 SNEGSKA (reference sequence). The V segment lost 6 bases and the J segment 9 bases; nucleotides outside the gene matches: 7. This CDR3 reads CSAAGTGGGEQFF. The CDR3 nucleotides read TGCAGTGCCGCCGGGACAGGGGGGGGTGAGCAGTTCTTC.

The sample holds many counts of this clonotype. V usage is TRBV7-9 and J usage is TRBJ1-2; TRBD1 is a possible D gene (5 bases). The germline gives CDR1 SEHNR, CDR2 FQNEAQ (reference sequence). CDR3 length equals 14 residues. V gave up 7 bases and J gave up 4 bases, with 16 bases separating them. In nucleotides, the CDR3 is TGTGCCAGCATGGGACCAGAGAGCCTCTATGGCTACACCTTC. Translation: CASMGPESLYGYTF.

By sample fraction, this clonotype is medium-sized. The CDR3 nucleotides are TGTGCCAGCAGCTTAGTCGGGGGCGGTCTGAACACTGAAGCTTTCTTT. Its protein product is CASSLVGGGLNTEAFF. The V call is TRBV7-2, the J call TRBJ1-1, with a weak D call TRBD1 (6 bases). The CDR3 extends over 16 amino acids. V lost 1 base and J 0 bases, leaving 12 bases between the germline ends. CDR1 is SGHTA and CDR2 is FQGNSA in the germline V gene.

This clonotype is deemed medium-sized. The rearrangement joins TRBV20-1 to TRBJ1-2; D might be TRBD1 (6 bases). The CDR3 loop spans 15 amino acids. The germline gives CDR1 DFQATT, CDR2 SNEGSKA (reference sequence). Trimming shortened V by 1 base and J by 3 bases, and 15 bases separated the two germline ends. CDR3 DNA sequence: TGCAGTGCTAGAGCGGGGGCTGCATCTTACTATGGCTACACCTTC. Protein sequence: CSARAGAASYYGYTF.

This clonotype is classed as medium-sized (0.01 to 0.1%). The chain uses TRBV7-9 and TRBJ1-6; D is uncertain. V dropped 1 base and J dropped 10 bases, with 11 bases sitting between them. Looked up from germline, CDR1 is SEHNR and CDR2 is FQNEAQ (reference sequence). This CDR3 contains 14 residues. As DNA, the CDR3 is TGTGCCAGCAGCTTAGGTGGGATTCGGTCACCCCTCCACTTT. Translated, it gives CASSLGGIRSPLHF.

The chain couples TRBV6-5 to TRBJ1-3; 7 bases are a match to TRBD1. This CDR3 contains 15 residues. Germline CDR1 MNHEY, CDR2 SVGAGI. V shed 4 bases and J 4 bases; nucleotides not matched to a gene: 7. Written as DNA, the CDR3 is TGTGCCAGCAGTTCCACAGACAGGGCGGGAAACACCATATATTTT. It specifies CASSSTDRAGNTIYF.

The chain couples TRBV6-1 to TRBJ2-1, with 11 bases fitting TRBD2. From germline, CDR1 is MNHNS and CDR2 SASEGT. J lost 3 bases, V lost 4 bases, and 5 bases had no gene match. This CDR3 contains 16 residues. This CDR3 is CASSGRGLADYNEQFF. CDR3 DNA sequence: TGTGCCAGCAGTGGACGGGGACTAGCGGACTACAATGAGCAGTTCTTC.

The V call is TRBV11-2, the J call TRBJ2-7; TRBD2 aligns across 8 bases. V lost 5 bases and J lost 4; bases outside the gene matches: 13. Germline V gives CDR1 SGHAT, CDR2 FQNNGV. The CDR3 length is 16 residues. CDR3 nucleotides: TGTGCCAGCAGCCCAAATTGGCGGGGGGCCCCTTACGAGCAGTACTTC. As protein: CASSPNWRGAPYEQYF.

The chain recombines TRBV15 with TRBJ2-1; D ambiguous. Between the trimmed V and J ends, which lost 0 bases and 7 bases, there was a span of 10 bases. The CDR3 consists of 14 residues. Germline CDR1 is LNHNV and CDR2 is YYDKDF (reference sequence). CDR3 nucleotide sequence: TGTGCCACCAGCAGAGATAACTTCCAAAATGAGCAGTTCTTC. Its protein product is CATSRDNFQNEQFF.

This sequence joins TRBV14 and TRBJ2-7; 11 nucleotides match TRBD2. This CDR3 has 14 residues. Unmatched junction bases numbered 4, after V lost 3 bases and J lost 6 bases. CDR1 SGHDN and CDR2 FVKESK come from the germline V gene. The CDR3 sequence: CASSQTSGVFEQYF. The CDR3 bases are TGTGCCAGCAGCCAGACTAGCGGGGTTTTCGAGCAGTACTTC.

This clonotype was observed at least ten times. The CDR3 loop is CSANPPVGIAGEQFF. CDR3 bases: TGCAGTGCTAACCCCCCGGTGGGTATAGCGGGTGAGCAGTTCTTC. The genes are TRBV20-1 and TRBJ2-1; 7 bases are a match to TRBD2. Per germline, CDR1 DFQATT and CDR2 SNEGSKA (reference sequence). V trimming: 4 bases; J trimming: 9 bases; junction bases outside the gene matches: 15. This CDR3 has 15 amino acids.

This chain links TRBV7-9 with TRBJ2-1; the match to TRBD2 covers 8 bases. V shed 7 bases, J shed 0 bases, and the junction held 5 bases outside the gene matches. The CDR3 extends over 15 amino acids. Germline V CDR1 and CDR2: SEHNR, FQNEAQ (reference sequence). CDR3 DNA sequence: TGTGCCAGCAATCCAGGGACTAGCTCCTACAATGAGCAGTTCTTC. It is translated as CASNPGTSSYNEQFF.

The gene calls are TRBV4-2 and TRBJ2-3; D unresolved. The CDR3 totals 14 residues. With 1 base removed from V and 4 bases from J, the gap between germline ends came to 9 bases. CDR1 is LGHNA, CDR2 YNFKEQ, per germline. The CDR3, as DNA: TGTGCCAGCAGCCAAGGGACCTCTGCAGATACGCAGTATTTT. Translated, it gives CASSQGTSADTQYF.

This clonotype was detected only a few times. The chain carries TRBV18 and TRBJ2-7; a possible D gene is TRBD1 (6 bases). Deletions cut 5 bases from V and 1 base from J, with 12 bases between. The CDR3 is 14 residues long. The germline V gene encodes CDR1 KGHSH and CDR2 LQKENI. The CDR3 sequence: CASSEKDRSYEQYF. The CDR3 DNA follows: TGTGCCAGCTCAGAGAAGGACAGATCCTACGAGCAGTACTTC.

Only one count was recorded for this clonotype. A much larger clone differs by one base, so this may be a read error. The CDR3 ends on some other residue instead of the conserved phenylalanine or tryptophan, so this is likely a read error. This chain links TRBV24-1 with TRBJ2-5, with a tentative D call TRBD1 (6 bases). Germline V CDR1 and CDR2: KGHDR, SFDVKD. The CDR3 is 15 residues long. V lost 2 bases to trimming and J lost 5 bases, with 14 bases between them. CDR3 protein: CATSDSDSLGETQYS. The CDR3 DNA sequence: TGTGCCACCAGTGATTCGGACAGCCTGGGCGAGACCCAGTACTCC.

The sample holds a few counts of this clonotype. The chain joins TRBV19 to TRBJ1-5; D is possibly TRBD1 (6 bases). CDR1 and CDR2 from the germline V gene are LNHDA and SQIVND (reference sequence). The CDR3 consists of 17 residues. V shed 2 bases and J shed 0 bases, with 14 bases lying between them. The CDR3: CASSIRGGGNSNQPQHF. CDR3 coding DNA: TGTGCCAGTAGTATAAGGGGGGGGGGAAATAGCAATCAGCCCCAGCATTTT. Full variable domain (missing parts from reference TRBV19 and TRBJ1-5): DGGITQSPKYLFRKEGQNVTLSCEQNLNHDAMYWYRQDPGQGLRLIYYSQIVNDFQKGDIAEGYSVSREKKESFPLTVTSAQKNPTAFYLCASSIRGGGNSNQPQHFGDGTRLSIL.

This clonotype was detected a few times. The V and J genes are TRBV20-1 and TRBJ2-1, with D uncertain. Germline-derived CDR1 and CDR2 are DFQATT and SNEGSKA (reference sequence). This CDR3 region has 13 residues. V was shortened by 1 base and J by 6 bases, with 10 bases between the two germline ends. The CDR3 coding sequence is TGCAGTGCTAGAGTGTCGGAATTCAATGAGCAGTTCTTC. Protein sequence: CSARVSEFNEQFF.

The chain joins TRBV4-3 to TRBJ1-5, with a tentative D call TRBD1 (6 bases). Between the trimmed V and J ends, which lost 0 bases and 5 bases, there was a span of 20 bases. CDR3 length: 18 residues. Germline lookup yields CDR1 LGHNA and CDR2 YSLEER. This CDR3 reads CASSQDVRAGGRDQPQHF. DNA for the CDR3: TGCGCCAGCAGCCAAGACGTCAGAGCTGGGGGCAGGGATCAGCCCCAGCATTTT.

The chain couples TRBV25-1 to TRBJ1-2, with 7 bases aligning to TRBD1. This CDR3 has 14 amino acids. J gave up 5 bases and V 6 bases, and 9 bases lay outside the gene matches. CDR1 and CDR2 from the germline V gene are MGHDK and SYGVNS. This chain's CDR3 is CASRSTGMEYGYTF. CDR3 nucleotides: TGTGCCAGCAGGTCGACAGGGATGGAGTATGGCTACACCTTC.

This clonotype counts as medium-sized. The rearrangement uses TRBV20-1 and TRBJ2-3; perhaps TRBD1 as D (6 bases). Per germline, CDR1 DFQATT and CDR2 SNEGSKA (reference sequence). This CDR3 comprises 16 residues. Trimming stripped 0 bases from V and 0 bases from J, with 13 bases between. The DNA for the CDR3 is TGCAGTGCTAGAGATCCCGGGACAACTAGCACAGATACGCAGTATTTT. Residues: CSARDPGTTSTDTQYF.

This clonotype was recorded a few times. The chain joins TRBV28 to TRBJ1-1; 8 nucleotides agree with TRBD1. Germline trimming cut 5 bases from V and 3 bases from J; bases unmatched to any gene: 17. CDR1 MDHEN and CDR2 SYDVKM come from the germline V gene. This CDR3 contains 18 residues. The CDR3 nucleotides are TGTGCCAGCAGTCCGCCGGGACAGGCCTCGCGGCGGGACACTGAAGCTTTCTTT. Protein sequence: CASSPPGQASRRDTEAFF.

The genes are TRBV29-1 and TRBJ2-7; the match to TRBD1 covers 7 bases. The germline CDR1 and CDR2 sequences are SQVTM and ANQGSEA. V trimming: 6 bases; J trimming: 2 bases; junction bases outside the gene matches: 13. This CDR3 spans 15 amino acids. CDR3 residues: CSVHTDRERTYEQYF. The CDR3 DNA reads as TGCAGCGTCCATACCGACAGGGAAAGAACCTACGAGCAGTACTTC.

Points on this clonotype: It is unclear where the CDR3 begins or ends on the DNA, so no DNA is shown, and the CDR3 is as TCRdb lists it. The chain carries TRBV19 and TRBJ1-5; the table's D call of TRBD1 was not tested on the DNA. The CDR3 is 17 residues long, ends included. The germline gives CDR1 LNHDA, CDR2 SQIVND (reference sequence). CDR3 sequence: CASISLQGSESNQPQHF.